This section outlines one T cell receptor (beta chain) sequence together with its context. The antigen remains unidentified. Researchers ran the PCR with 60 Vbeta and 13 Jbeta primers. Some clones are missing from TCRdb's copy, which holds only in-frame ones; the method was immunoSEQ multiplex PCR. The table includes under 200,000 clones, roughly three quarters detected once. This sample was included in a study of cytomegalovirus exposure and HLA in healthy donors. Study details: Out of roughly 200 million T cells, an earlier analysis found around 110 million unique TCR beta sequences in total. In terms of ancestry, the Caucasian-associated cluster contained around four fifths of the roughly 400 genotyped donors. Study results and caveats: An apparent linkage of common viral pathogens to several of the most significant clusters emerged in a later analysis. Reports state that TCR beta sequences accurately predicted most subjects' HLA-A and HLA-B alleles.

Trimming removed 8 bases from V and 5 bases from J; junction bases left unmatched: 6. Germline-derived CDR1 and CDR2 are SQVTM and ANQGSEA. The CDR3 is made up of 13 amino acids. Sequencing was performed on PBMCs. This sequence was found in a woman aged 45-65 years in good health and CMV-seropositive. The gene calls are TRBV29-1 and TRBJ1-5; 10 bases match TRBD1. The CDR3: CSFRDRGDQPQHF. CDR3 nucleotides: TGCAGCTTCCGGGACAGGGGAGATCAGCCCCAGCATTTT. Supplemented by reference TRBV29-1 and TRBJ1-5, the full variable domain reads SAVISQKPSRDICQRGTSLTIQCQVDSQVTMMFWYRQQPGQSLTLIATANQGSEATYESGFVIDKFPISRPNLTFSTLTVSNMSPEDSSIYLCSFRDRGDQPQHFGDGTRLSIL.